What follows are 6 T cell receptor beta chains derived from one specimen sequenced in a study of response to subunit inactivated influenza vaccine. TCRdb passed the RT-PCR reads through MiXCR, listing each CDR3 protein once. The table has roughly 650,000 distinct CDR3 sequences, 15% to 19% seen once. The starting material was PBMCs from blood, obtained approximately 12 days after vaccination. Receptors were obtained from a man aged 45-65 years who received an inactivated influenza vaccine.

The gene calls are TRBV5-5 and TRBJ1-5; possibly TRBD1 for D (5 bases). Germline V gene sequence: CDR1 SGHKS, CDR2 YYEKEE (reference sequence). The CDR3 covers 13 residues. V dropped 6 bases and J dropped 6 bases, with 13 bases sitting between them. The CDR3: CASIWGGGQPQHF. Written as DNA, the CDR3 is TGTGCCAGCATCTGGGGGGGTGGTCAGCCCCAGCATTTT.

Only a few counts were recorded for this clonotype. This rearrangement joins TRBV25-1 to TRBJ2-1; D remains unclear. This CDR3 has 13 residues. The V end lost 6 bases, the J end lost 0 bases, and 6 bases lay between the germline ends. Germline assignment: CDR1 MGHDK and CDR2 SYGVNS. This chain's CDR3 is CASREYSYNEQFF. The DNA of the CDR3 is TGTGCCAGCAGGGAGTACTCCTACAATGAGCAGTTCTTC.

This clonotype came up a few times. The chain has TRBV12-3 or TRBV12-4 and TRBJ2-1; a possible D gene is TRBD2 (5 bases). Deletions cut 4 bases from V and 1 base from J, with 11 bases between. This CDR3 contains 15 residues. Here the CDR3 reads CASSYGVRSYNEQFF. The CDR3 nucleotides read TGTGCCAGCAGTTACGGGGTGAGGTCCTACAATGAGCAGTTCTTC.

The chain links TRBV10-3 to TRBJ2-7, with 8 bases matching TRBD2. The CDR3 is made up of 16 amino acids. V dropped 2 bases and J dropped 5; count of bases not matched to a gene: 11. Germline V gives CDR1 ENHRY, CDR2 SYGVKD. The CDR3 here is CAISEGSAGVTNEQYF. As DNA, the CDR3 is TGTGCCATCAGTGAGGGTTCAGCGGGAGTCACCAACGAGCAGTACTTC.

The CDR3 coding sequence is TGTGCCACCGGACAGGGGGGATTCCAAGAGACCCAGTACTTC. As protein: CATGQGGFQETQYF. The gene calls are TRBV6-1 and TRBJ2-5, with 10 bases matching TRBD1. The V and J ends lost 10 bases and 1 base, in that order; junction bases with no gene match: 6. Per the germline V gene, CDR1 is MNHNS and CDR2 is SASEGT. The CDR3 spans 14 residues.

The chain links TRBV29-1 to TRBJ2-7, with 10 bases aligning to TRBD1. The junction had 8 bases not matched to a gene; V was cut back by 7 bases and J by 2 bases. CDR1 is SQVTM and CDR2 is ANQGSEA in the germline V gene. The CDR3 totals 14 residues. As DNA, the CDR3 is TGCAGCGCTAGTTCCGGGACAGGGGCCTACGAGCAGTACTTC. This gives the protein CSASSGTGAYEQYF.